The 5 T cell receptor beta chains reported below all come from one sample, sequenced in a study of CD4 T cells in relation to SARS-CoV-2 and coronaviruses. No cognate antigen is known for these TCRs. The unexposed donors gave CD4+ T cells in about 2010-2019, prior to COVID-19. Isolation of CD4+ T cells took place after about eleven days in culture. Method: immunoSEQ multiplex PCR; TCRdb's copy keeps in-frame clones and lacks some. The profile shows around 18,000 clones, about 80% of them singletons. Sequenced material: CD4+ T cells from PBMCs, cultured in vitro. Source of these receptors: a human donor in good health.

This clone was seen more than once but under ten times. For the CDR3, the DNA is TGTGCCAGCAGTTTGCCAGGGTCGAGGACTGAAGCTTTCTTT. Translating it yields CASSLPGSRTEAFF. The chain joins TRBV28 to TRBJ1-1, with D possibly TRBD1 on 5 matching bases. The CDR3 length is 14 residues. V dropped 3 bases and J dropped 5 bases, with 13 bases sitting between them. Looked up from germline, CDR1 is MDHEN and CDR2 is SYDVKM.

The CDR3 region has the DNA TGTGCCAGCAGTTTCTGGGGCATTGGGTATGGCTACACCTTC. Translated: CASSFWGIGYGYTF. The chain carries TRBV27 and TRBJ1-2, with a tentative D call TRBD1 (5 bases). Trimming removed 3 bases from V and 5 bases from J, with 13 bases in between. The CDR3 covers 14 residues. The germline gives CDR1 MNHEY, CDR2 SMNVEV (reference sequence).

The chain has TRBV5-6 and TRBJ2-7, with 12 bases matching TRBD2. In germline, CDR1 is SGHDT, CDR2 YYEEEE. Trimming cost V 4 bases and J 4 bases; bases outside gene matches: 6. The CDR3 has 15 amino acids. The CDR3 bases are TGTGCCAGCAGCCTTAGACTAGCGGGAGAGTACGAGCAGTACTTC. Translated, it gives CASSLRLAGEYEQYF.

The chain couples TRBV6-6 to TRBJ2-7; weak D call: TRBD1 (6 bases). Looked up from germline, CDR1 is MNHNY and CDR2 is SVGAGI (reference sequence). This CDR3 comprises 14 residues. V was cut by 4 bases and J by 6 bases, with 16 bases left in between. The CDR3 DNA sequence: TGTGCCAGCAGTTTAACCGGGGAAGGGGGCGAGCAGTACTTC. This sequence encodes CASSLTGEGGEQYF.

The chain joins TRBV11-2 to TRBJ2-1, with 7 bases matching TRBD1. This CDR3 has 16 amino acids. Trimming cost V 6 bases and J 0 bases; bases outside gene matches: 8. Germline V gives CDR1 SGHAT, CDR2 FQNNGV. DNA of the CDR3: TGTGCCAGCAGGAGGGACAGAGCACTCTCCTACAATGAGCAGTTCTTC. It translates to CASRRDRALSYNEQFF.